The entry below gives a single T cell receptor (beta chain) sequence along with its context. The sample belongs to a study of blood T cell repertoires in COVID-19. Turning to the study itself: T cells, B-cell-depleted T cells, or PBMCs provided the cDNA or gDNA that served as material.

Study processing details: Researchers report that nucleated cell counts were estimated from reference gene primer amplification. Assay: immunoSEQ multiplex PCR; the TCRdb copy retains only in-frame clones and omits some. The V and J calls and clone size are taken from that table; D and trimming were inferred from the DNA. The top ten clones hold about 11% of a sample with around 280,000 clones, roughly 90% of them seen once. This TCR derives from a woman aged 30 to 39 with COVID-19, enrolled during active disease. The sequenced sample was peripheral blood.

The CDR3 is CASSVANNEQFF. For the CDR3, the DNA is TGTGCCAGCAGCGTAGCAAACAATGAGCAGTTCTTC. The gene calls are TRBV9 and TRBJ2-1; no clear D. The germline gives CDR1 SGDLS, CDR2 YYNGEE. The CDR3 covers 12 residues. The V end was cut by 0 bases, the J end by 5 bases, with 3 bases between.